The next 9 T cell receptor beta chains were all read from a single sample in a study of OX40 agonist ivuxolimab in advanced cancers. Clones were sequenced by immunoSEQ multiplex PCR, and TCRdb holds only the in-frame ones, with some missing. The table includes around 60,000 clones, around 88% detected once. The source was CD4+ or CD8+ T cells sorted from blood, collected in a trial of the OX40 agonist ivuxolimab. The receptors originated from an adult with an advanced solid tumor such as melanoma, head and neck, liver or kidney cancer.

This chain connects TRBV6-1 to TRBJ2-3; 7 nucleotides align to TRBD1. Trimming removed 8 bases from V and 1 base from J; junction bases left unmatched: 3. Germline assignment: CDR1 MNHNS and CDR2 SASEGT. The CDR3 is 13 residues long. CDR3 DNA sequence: TGTGCCAGCGAAAGGGGGCGCACAGATACGCAGTATTTT. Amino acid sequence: CASERGRTDTQYF.

The CDR3 spells CASSLAASGTGTEAFF. The DNA of the CDR3 is TGTGCCAGCAGCTTAGCCGCCTCAGGGACAGGAACTGAAGCTTTCTTT. V gene TRBV11-2 combines with J gene TRBJ1-1; 8 nucleotides line up with TRBD1. The germline V gene has CDR1 SGHAT and CDR2 FQNNGV. The CDR3 is 16 amino acids. The trim removed 1 base at V and 5 bases at J, leaving 9 bases unmatched.

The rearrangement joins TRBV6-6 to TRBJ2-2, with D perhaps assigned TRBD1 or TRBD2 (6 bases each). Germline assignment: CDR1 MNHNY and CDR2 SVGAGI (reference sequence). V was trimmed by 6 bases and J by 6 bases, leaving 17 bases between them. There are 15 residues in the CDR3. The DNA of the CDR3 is TGTGCCAGCAGCCCCGCGGAGGGGGTAGCCGGGGAGCTGTTTTTT. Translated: CASSPAEGVAGELFF.

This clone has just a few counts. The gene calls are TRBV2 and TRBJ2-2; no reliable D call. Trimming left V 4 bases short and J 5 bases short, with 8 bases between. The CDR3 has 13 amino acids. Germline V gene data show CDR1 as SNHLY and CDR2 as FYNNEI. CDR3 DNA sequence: TGTGCCAGCAGTGGGGCGAGAACCGGGGAGCTGTTTTTT. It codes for CASSGARTGELFF.

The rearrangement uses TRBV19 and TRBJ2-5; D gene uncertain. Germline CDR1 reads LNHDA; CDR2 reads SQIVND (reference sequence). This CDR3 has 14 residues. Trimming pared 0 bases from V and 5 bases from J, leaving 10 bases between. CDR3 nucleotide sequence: TGTGCCAGTAGTATAGATCCTAGATCTGAGACCCAGTACTTC. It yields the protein CASSIDPRSETQYF.

The CDR3 region is CASSTGLATNQETQYF. The CDR3 DNA is TGCGCCAGCAGCACAGGACTAGCGACAAACCAAGAGACCCAGTACTTC. The genes are TRBV5-1 and TRBJ2-5, with 9 bases aligning to TRBD2. The length of the CDR3 is 16 residues. Germline assignment: CDR1 SGHRS and CDR2 YFSETQ. Unmatched junction bases numbered 7, after V lost 4 bases and J lost 0 bases.

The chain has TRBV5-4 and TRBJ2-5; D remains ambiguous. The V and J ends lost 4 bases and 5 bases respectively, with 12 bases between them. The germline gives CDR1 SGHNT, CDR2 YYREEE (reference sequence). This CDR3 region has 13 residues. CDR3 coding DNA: TGTGCCAGCAGCCAGGCGGTTCTGGAGACCCAGTACTTC. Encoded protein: CASSQAVLETQYF.

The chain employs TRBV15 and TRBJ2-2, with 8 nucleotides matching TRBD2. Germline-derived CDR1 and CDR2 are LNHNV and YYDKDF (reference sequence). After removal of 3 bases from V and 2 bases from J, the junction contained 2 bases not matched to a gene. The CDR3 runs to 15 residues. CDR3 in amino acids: CATSSGGANTGELFF. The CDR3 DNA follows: TGTGCCACCAGCAGCGGGGGGGCTAACACCGGGGAGCTGTTTTTT.

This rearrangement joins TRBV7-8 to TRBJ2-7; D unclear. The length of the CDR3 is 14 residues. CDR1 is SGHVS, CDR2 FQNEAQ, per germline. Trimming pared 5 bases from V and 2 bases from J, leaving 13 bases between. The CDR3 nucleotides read TGTGCCAGCAGCCCTCTAGTGAGCCCCTACGAGCAGTACTTC. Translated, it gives CASSPLVSPYEQYF. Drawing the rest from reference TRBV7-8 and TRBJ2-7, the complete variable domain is GAGVSQSPRYKVAKRGQDVALRCDPISGHVSLFWYQQALGQGPEFLTYFQNEAQLDKSGLPSDRFFAERPEGSVSTLKIQRTQQEDSAVYLCASSPLVSPYEQYFGPGTRLTVT.